This T cell receptor delta chain was captured in a study of gamma delta lymphoproliferative disorders and STAT genes (dated by TCRdb to 2017 to 2018). Regarding the research as a whole: The LymphoTrack Dx TCRG Assay was used to build gamma-chain libraries from a minimum of 50 ng of genomic DNA. Because no corresponding Invivoscribe delta assay was available, delta-chain libraries were prepared according to the standard operating procedure of the EuroClonality-NGS working group. Within a larger immunophenotypic and STAT-mutation study, TCR gamma and delta CDR3 repertoires were profiled by deep sequencing in Tgammadelta lymphoproliferative disease patients and healthy controls. A couple of gamma-chain samples and all delta-chain samples were sequenced twice to confirm results.

Study-wide conclusions, independent of this receptor: Control T cells were likely spread across varied maturation stages, whereas leukemic cells were skewed toward terminal effectors, which potentially limits comparisons between patients and controls. The authors pointed out that NGS specificity may be lower at low frequencies, so whether leukemic clones are public or private needs to be confirmed. Nearly all major patient gamma and delta clonotypes were public, shared with at least one healthy donor; only two gamma clonotypes were private to disease. When whole repertoires were clustered, gamma repertoires from patients grouped apart from those of healthy controls, but delta repertoires did not separate between the groups.

As to this clone: Its antigen is unknown. A far larger clone lies a single base away; this is likely a read error. It is unclear where the CDR3 begins or ends on the DNA, so no DNA is shown, and the CDR3 is as TCRdb lists it.

TCR sequencing was performed on genomic DNA from peripheral blood mononuclear cells isolated from patients and controls. The control group consisted of about 23 healthy adult blood donors (median age roughly 67 years; about 12 males and roughly eleven females) who were matched to the patients for age and sex. Both library methods used multiplex PCR with primers targeting conserved V and J regions of the TCR genes. Purified and pooled amplicons were sequenced on an Illumina MiSeq platform. The study's processing was this. V(D)J alignment, clonotype assembly and translation were handled by MiXCR, while functionality assessment and CDR3 repertoire analyses were done with VDJtools. CDR3 was defined per IMGT, and analyses were restricted to productive sequences using functional genes, excluding ORF genes and pseudogenes. Identical amino acid CDR3s of major clonotypes (frequency >=5%) were searched for across all patients and controls using a custom Python script. A one-sided non-parametric Wilcoxon test was used to compare clonotype frequencies in patients versus controls. In TCRdb, clones were called once more from the public reads by CATT, and rows of identical DNA were later combined. It is TCRdb's table, rather than the study itself, that gives the V and J calls and clone size. In this sample the table shows roughly 110 delta-chain clones, roughly 12% of which occur a single time. About 93% of the sample is in the top ten clones.

The TCR was taken from a human donor in good health. Sample: blood.

The CDR3 has the sequence CSVLLCSKRVGDSSYGRGDKLIF. The chain employs TRAV29/DV5 and TRDJ1; TRDD3 was called by the table and not checked on the DNA. Taken from the germline V gene, the CDR1 and CDR2 loops are NSMFDY and ISSIKDK. Inclusive of the bounding cysteine and phenylalanine, the CDR3 is 23 residues long.